This T cell receptor (beta chain) was observed in a study of Ad26.COV2.S vaccination and SARS-CoV-2 variants. As for the study in general: Ad26.COV2.S shots went into the muscle once or twice, 56 days apart. Study results and limitations: Placebo recipients trailed vaccine recipients in spike-specific TCR breadth.

Treatment specified: 15 to 20 received Ad26.COV2.S at low or high dose, single or two shots; about 5 received placebo; per-sample allocation not given. Samples analyzed were those drawn on day 63 after the first vaccine or placebo injection. Data came from immunoSEQ multiplex PCR; TCRdb stores just in-frame clones and leaves some out. This table has some 250,000 clones, roughly 90% appearing once. As regards this clone: Antigen unknown.

The CDR3 contains 19 residues. The V segment lost 7 bases and the J segment 0 bases; nucleotides outside the gene matches: 16. Per the germline V gene, CDR1 is SGHTA and CDR2 is FQGTGA. This rearrangement joins TRBV7-3 to TRBJ2-4; 9 nucleotides align to TRBD2. Sequencing used peripheral blood, obtained in a trial of Ad26.COV2.S vaccine versus placebo. This clonotype was sampled from a person between 18 and 65 years old who received the Ad26.COV2.S COVID-19 vaccine or a placebo. CDR3 amino acids: CASIPMVAGVKGAKNIQYF. The CDR3 region has the DNA TGTGCCAGCATCCCTATGGTAGCGGGGGTGAAGGGAGCCAAAAACATTCAGTACTTC.